This T cell receptor (beta chain) was sequenced in a study of identical twins. MiXCR was run by TCRdb on the 5' RACE reads, yielding one entry per CDR3 protein. The sample consists of about 200,000 distinct CDR3 sequences, approximately 10% of them appearing once. This clonotype was recorded many times. The sample consisted of memory T cells sorted from blood. The clonotype was recovered from a man aged 50 to 59 in good health.

CDR3 DNA: TGCAGCGTTGAAGACGGGGAGTCGGTTAGGGACACCATATATTTT. This encodes CSVEDGESVRDTIYF. The chain is built from TRBV29-1 and TRBJ1-3; no firm D call. There are 15 residues in the CDR3. Germline assignment: CDR1 SQVTM and CDR2 ANQGSEA. V lost 0 bases to trimming and J lost 8 bases, with 17 bases between them.